One sample yielded the 28 T cell receptor beta chains listed below, sequenced in a study of cytomegalovirus exposure and HLA in healthy donors. The PCR made use of 60 Vbeta and 13 Jbeta primers. Repertoires were generated with immunoSEQ multiplex PCR, while TCRdb's copy carries only in-frame clones and drops some. The sample holds 65,000 to 85,000 clones. The sequencing input was PBMCs. The receptor set was obtained from a woman in her sixties in good health and CMV-seronegative.

The chain links TRBV9 to TRBJ2-5; 12 bases fit TRBD2. The CDR3 runs 16 residues. The germline V gene has CDR1 SGDLS and CDR2 YYNGEE. V was pared by 4 bases and J by 5 bases, with 9 bases of the junction left unmatched. This CDR3 reads CASSYSSGRAGETQYF. The CDR3 DNA reads as TGTGCCAGCAGCTATTCTAGCGGGAGGGCCGGGGAGACCCAGTACTTC.

V usage is TRBV19 and J usage is TRBJ1-2; D not resolved. Looked up from germline, CDR1 is LNHDA and CDR2 is SQIVND (reference sequence). Trimming removed 4 bases from V and 2 bases from J, with 8 bases in between. The CDR3 contains 13 residues. In DNA form, the CDR3 reads TGTGCCAGTAGTAACCGGGAAAACTATGGCTACACCTTC. As protein: CASSNRENYGYTF.

The rearrangement links TRBV28 to TRBJ2-7; possibly TRBD2 for D (6 bases). V was clipped by 3 bases and J by 0 bases, with 9 bases between them. The germline CDR1 and CDR2 sequences are MDHEN and SYDVKM. The CDR3 totals 14 residues. CDR3 DNA sequence: TGTGCCAGCAGTTTGGGAGGAGGCTCCTACGAGCAGTACTTC. Amino acid sequence: CASSLGGGSYEQYF.

The V gene is TRBV2, the J gene TRBJ2-2; TRBD1 agrees at 12 bases. Germline trimming cut 4 bases from V and 6 bases from J; bases unmatched to any gene: 9. Germline V lookup: CDR1 SNHLY, CDR2 FYNNEI. This CDR3 is 17 amino acids long. The CDR3 region is CASSGGQGARWAGELFF. The CDR3 DNA is TGTGCCAGCAGTGGGGGACAGGGGGCTCGTTGGGCCGGGGAGCTGTTTTTT.

This rearrangement joins TRBV25-1 to TRBJ1-4; D remains ambiguous. Germline V lookup: CDR1 MGHDK, CDR2 SYGVNS. The V gene lost 5 bases and the J gene lost 3 bases, with 10 bases spanning the gap. The CDR3 runs to 14 residues. The CDR3 region is CASSLPGANEKLFF. In nucleotides, the CDR3 is TGTGCCAGCAGTCTGCCTGGAGCTAATGAAAAACTGTTTTTT. The variable domain in full, with the rest retrieved from reference TRBV25-1 and TRBJ1-4, is EADIYQTPRYLVIGTGKKITLECSQTMGHDKMYWYQQDPGMELHLIHYSYGVNSTEKGDLSSESTVSRIRTEHFPLTLESARPSHTSQYLCASSLPGANEKLFFGSGTQLSVL.

The chain couples TRBV28 to TRBJ2-1; 10 bases line up with TRBD1. CDR3 size: 15 residues. In germline, CDR1 is MDHEN, CDR2 SYDVKM. The junction had 9 bases not matched to a gene; V was cut back by 7 bases and J by 6 bases. In nucleotides, the CDR3 is TGTGCCAGCACCCGGACAGGGGGAAGGGTCAATGAGCAGTTCTTC. Protein: CASTRTGGRVNEQFF.

V usage is TRBV6-6 and J usage is TRBJ2-1, with D possibly being TRBD2 (5 bases). The CDR3 covers 13 residues. V was trimmed by 2 bases and J by 6 bases, leaving 8 bases between them. CDR1 and CDR2 from the germline V gene are MNHNY and SVGAGI (reference sequence). The CDR3 DNA reads TGTGCCAGCAGTTACGAGGGTAGCAATGAGCAGTTCTTC. Translated: CASSYEGSNEQFF.

The chain recombines TRBV11-2 with TRBJ2-7, with 7 bases aligning to TRBD1. Germline V gene sequence: CDR1 SGHAT, CDR2 FQNNGV. The CDR3 length is 17 residues. V lost 1 base, J lost 1 base, and 10 bases stayed unmatched. The CDR3 loop reads CASSLVHDRVRSYEQYF. The CDR3 DNA reads TGTGCCAGCAGCTTAGTTCACGACAGGGTTCGTTCCTACGAGCAGTACTTC.

This CDR3 reads CASSVTGTGANVLTF. CDR3 nucleotide sequence: TGTGCCAGCAGTGTGACAGGGACCGGGGCCAACGTCCTGACTTTC. This chain connects TRBV2 to TRBJ2-6; the match to TRBD1 covers 7 bases. The length of the CDR3 is 15 residues. V trimming: 4 bases; J trimming: 4 bases; junction bases outside the gene matches: 4. Germline CDR1 is SNHLY and CDR2 is FYNNEI.

The V and J genes are TRBV11-2 and TRBJ2-1; 12 nucleotides match TRBD2. Germline CDR1 is SGHAT and CDR2 is FQNNGV. This CDR3 is 16 amino acids long. The ends lost 6 bases at V and 3 bases at J; junction bases unmatched: 6. The CDR3 coding sequence is TGTGCCAGCAGTTTAACGGGACTAGCGGGCTACAATGAGCAGTTCTTC. Translating gives CASSLTGLAGYNEQFF. The complete variable domain, with remaining parts taken from reference TRBV11-2 and TRBJ2-1, reads EAGVAQSPRYKIIEKRQSVAFWCNPISGHATLYWYQQILGQGPKLLIQFQNNGVVDDSQLPKDRFSAERLKGVDSTLKIQPAKLEDSAVYLCASSLTGLAGYNEQFFGPGTRLTVL.

The V and J genes are TRBV5-5 and TRBJ1-2, with D possibly being TRBD1 (6 bases). Germline CDR1 and CDR2: SGHKS and YYEKEE (reference sequence). Deletions cut 0 bases from V and 3 bases from J, with 6 bases between. This CDR3 has 13 residues. The CDR3 DNA is TGTGCCAGCAGCTTGGGACAGGACTATGGCTACACCTTC. It yields the protein CASSLGQDYGYTF.

V usage is TRBV27 and J usage is TRBJ1-3, with TRBD1 matching over 9 bases. Germline V CDR1 and CDR2: MNHEY, SMNVEV (reference sequence). J was trimmed by 4 bases and V by 8 bases; bases with no gene match: 3. This CDR3 contains 13 residues. The CDR3: CASRGTGGNTIYF. For the CDR3, the DNA is TGTGCCAGCCGTGGGACAGGGGGAAACACCATATATTTT.

The V gene is TRBV9, the J gene TRBJ2-6; tentative D call: TRBD2 (5 bases). Per the germline V gene, CDR1 is SGDLS and CDR2 is YYNGEE. This CDR3 contains 15 residues. V lost 0 bases and J lost 2, with 6 bases in between. This CDR3 is CASSVGETGANVLTF. The CDR3 DNA reads as TGTGCCAGCAGCGTAGGGGAGACTGGGGCCAACGTCCTGACTTTC. The full variable domain, its missing parts supplied by reference TRBV9 and TRBJ2-6, is DSGVTQTPKHLITATGQRVTLRCSPRSGDLSVYWYQQSLDQGLQFLIQYYNGEERAKGNILERFSAQQFPDLHSELNLSSLELGDSALYFCASSVGETGANVLTFGAGSRLTVL.

This chain's CDR3 is CASSLQGRVYEQYF. The DNA for the CDR3 is TGTGCCAGCAGCTTACAGGGACGAGTGTACGAGCAGTACTTC. This chain connects TRBV5-4 to TRBJ2-7, with a possible D match to TRBD1 (6 bases). The CDR3 totals 14 residues. Germline V lookup: CDR1 SGHNT, CDR2 YYREEE (reference sequence). V shed 2 bases and J shed 4 bases, with 13 bases lying between them.

This sequence joins TRBV5-1 and TRBJ2-3; 15 nucleotides agree with TRBD2. Looked up from germline, CDR1 is SGHRS and CDR2 is YFSETQ. The ends lost 4 bases at V and 6 bases at J; junction bases unmatched: 6. The CDR3 has 16 residues. The chain's CDR3 is CASSMGLAGGRDTQYF. The CDR3, as DNA: TGCGCCAGCAGCATGGGACTAGCGGGAGGCCGGGATACGCAGTATTTT.

The V gene is TRBV9, the J gene TRBJ2-1, with D perhaps TRBD2 (6 bases). CDR3 length: 15 residues. V was pared by 2 bases and J by 8 bases, with 17 bases between. Germline CDR1 reads SGDLS; CDR2 reads YYNGEE. The CDR3 region has the DNA TGTGCCAGCAGCGTGAATTCGGGGACTTCCTATGAGCAGTTCTTC. It codes for CASSVNSGTSYEQFF.

The chain has TRBV4-2 and TRBJ2-7; D is undetermined. The CDR3 is 13 residues long. Deletions cut 2 bases from V and 6 bases from J, with 11 bases between. Germline CDR1 reads LGHNA; CDR2 reads YNFKEQ. CDR3 in DNA: TGTGCCAGCAGCCAACCCCCACTTGGCGAGCAGTACTTC. Amino acids: CASSQPPLGEQYF.

Remarks on this clone: At one of its ends the junction is not consistent with the germline gene, which may arise from a read error. The chain links TRBV25-1 to TRBJ1-2; TRBD1 matches at 10 bases. The CDR3 is made up of 17 amino acids. Germline values: CDR1 MGHDK, CDR2 SYGVNS. The CDR3 sequence: CASSASRTGGINHGYTF. In nucleotides, the CDR3 is TGTGCCAGCAGTGCTTCAAGGACAGGGGGTATTAACCATGGCTACACCTTC.

The rearrangement links TRBV6-5 to TRBJ1-2; tentative D call: TRBD1 (6 bases). From germline, CDR1 is MNHEY and CDR2 SVGAGI. The CDR3 length is 13 residues. V lost 6 bases and J 8 bases, leaving 16 bases between the germline ends. The CDR3 bases are TGTGCCAGCAGACCCGGACAGTTTGGAGGCTACACCTTC. Protein: CASRPGQFGGYTF.

The chain's CDR3 is CASRTTGQGQGYGYTF. The CDR3 DNA reads as TGTGCCAGCAGAACTACGGGACAGGGGCAGGGGTATGGCTACACCTTC. The chain couples TRBV28 to TRBJ1-2; 10 bases agree with TRBD1. CDR1 and CDR2 from the germline V gene are MDHEN and SYDVKM. V shed 6 bases and J 5 bases; nucleotides not matched to a gene: 12. CDR3 length: 16 amino acids.

The chain combines TRBV12-5 with TRBJ1-1; TRBD1 matches 7 bases. The CDR3 runs to 12 residues. The V and J ends lost 1 base and 8 bases, in that order; junction bases with no gene match: 1. The germline gives CDR1 LGHNT, CDR2 FRNRAP. In DNA form, the CDR3 reads TGTGCTAGTGGTTTGGAAGGGGGCGAAGCTTTCTTT. It is translated as CASGLEGGEAFF.

By frequency, this clone is medium-sized. The rearrangement links TRBV2 to TRBJ2-2; 9 nucleotides line up with TRBD2. The CDR3 contains 15 residues. CDR1 SNHLY and CDR2 FYNNEI come from the germline V gene. V lost 5 bases and J lost 2; bases outside the gene matches: 3. CDR3 region: CASSRGLANTGELFF. CDR3 DNA: TGTGCCAGCAGTAGGGGACTAGCCAACACCGGGGAGCTGTTTTTT.

J is TRBJ1-2 and V is TRBV19, with 9 bases aligning to TRBD1. In germline, CDR1 is LNHDA, CDR2 SQIVND (reference sequence). The J segment lost 8 bases and the V segment lost 3 bases, leaving 13 bases of the junction unmatched. This CDR3 is built from 16 residues. The CDR3 DNA is TGTGCCAGTAGTATTGTGAGCGGGACAGGGTCTTCGGGCTACACCTTC. Translating it yields CASSIVSGTGSSGYTF.

V is TRBV7-9 and J is TRBJ1-5, with D possibly matching TRBD1 (6 bases). The CDR3 runs to 15 residues. CDR1 is SEHNR, CDR2 FQNEAQ, per germline (reference sequence). V lost 1 base and J lost 4, with 11 bases in between. The CDR3 nucleotides are TGTGCCAGCAGCTTAGGCACAGGGCTAAATCAGCCCCAGCATTTT. It codes for CASSLGTGLNQPQHF. The full variable domain, completed using reference TRBV7-9 and TRBJ1-5, is DTGVSQNPRHKITKRGQNVTFRCDPISEHNRLYWYRQTLGQGPEFLTYFQNEAQLEKSRLLSDRFSAERPKGSFSTLEIQRTEQGDSAMYLCASSLGTGLNQPQHFGDGTRLSIL.

This chain links TRBV6-4 with TRBJ2-2; TRBD1 aligns across 7 bases. CDR1 and CDR2 from the germline V gene are MRHNA and SNTAGT. This CDR3 region has 17 residues. The V and J ends lost 4 bases and 2 bases, in that order; junction bases with no gene match: 10. The CDR3 is CASSGQGMGTNTGELFF. The CDR3 DNA follows: TGTGCCAGCAGTGGACAGGGAATGGGGACAAACACCGGGGAGCTGTTTTTT.

The V call is TRBV4-1, the J call TRBJ2-3, with D perhaps TRBD1 (6 bases). The CDR3 runs to 16 residues. Germline V gives CDR1 MGHRA, CDR2 YSYEKL. Trimming pared 1 base from V and 4 bases from J, leaving 15 bases between. The CDR3, as DNA: TGCGCCAGCAGCCAAGTAGCCAGGGGCGGATCAGATACGCAGTATTTT. Its translation is CASSQVARGGSDTQYF.

The chain joins TRBV28 to TRBJ1-2; D might be TRBD1 (6 bases). This CDR3 region has 18 residues. CDR1 and CDR2 from the germline V gene are MDHEN and SYDVKM. Trimming removed 4 bases from V and 0 bases from J, with 21 bases in between. The CDR3 DNA is TGTGCCAGCAGTTCCGGGGGCGAGGGGGAGGGTACTAACTATGGCTACACCTTC. This gives the protein CASSSGGEGEGTNYGYTF.

The V gene is TRBV11-2, the J gene TRBJ2-5; D might be TRBD1 (5 bases). V was clipped by 6 bases and J by 0 bases, with 17 bases between them. This CDR3 contains 16 residues. CDR1 and CDR2 (germline): SGHAT, FQNNGV. The CDR3 loop reads CASRWVKGSYQETQYF. The CDR3 DNA is TGTGCCAGCAGATGGGTGAAGGGGTCGTACCAAGAGACCCAGTACTTC. Together with reference TRBV11-2 and TRBJ2-5, the CDR3 gives the full variable domain: EAGVAQSPRYKIIEKRQSVAFWCNPISGHATLYWYQQILGQGPKLLIQFQNNGVVDDSQLPKDRFSAERLKGVDSTLKIQPAKLEDSAVYLCASRWVKGSYQETQYFGPGTRLLVL.